This TCR beta chain appears in the sequencing data of a study of CD8+ T cells in alopecia areata. Background on the study: Severity was scored as percentage of affected scalp area in treated patients.

Study-level points and caveats: Compared with mice, patients displayed less clear TCR sharing, possibly for HLA-related reasons. Sequencing of scalp samples also captures resident alphabeta T cells of normal skin.

Points on this clone: What it binds is unknown.

Sequencing templates came from extracted RNA that was reverse transcribed into cDNA. Libraries were prepared by immunoSEQ multiplex PCR; TCRdb keeps only in-frame clonotypes and omits some of them. The sample records roughly 210,000 clones, approximately 40% being singletons. Indicated treatment: oral pan-JAK inhibitor, 5-10 mg twice daily. Punch biopsies of lesional scalp, plus peripheral blood, were taken from alopecia areata patients. J gave up 5 bases and V 4 bases, and 4 bases lay outside the gene matches. The CDR3 sequence is 13 residues long. The germline gives CDR1 SGHDN, CDR2 FVKESK. This chain uses TRBV14 with TRBJ2-5; 7 bases are a match to TRBD2. This clonotype was sampled from a human donor with alopecia areata. Sequenced here: CD4+ T cells sorted from blood, sampled between weeks 36 and 40, from a patient treated with tofacitinib. The CDR3 DNA is TGTGCCAGCAGCCCCGTCGGGGGGGAGACCCAGTACTTC. Amino acids: CASSPVGGETQYF.